This T cell receptor (beta chain) is drawn from a study of response to subunit inactivated influenza vaccine. General study points: Authors suggested few new T cells are recruited by each seasonal influenza vaccination.

This CDR3 contains 15 residues. Deletions cut 6 bases from V and 5 bases from J, with 16 bases between. The germline V gene encodes CDR1 SGHTA and CDR2 FQGNSA. TCRdb called the RT-PCR reads again in MiXCR, with one record for every CDR3 protein. Here the sample spans hundreds of thousands of distinct CDR3 sequences, around 18% being singletons. Concerning this clonotype itself: Its matching antigen is unknown.

The sequence derives from a man aged 45 to 65 who received an inactivated influenza vaccine. The V call is TRBV7-2, the J call TRBJ2-2; tentative D call: TRBD2 (6 bases). The sample in question was PBMCs from blood, obtained more than 4 days after vaccination. The CDR3 region is CASSRNWRATGELFF. Here the CDR3 DNA reads TGTGCCAGCAGTCGGAACTGGAGGGCGACCGGGGAGCTGTTTTTT.